Listed below are T cell receptor beta chains from one sample, sequenced in a study of T cells in Graves' hyperthyroidism and ophthalmopathy. TCRdb fed the multiplex PCR reads into MiXCR, producing one record per CDR3 protein. The sample lists about 620,000 distinct CDR3 sequences, around 15% occurring once. Material: blood. The receptors derive from a woman in her twenties or thirties with Graves' hyperthyroidism. Each CDR3 is given with its conserved first and last residue. The order of the fields is clone size, D gene, J gene, V gene, CDR3 protein, CDR3 DNA. A D gene is named only where the DNA matches it firmly. The size entry is marked missing in some rows and otherwise reads once, few, many or a size class.

few | TRBD1 | TRBJ2-1 | TRBV4-1 | CASSQRGPGQGSYNEQFF | TGCGCCAGCAGCCAGAGAGGGCCGGGACAGGGATCTTACAATGAGCAGTTCTTC
- | TRBD2 | TRBJ2-1 | TRBV20-1 | CSARALTSGWEQFF | TGCAGTGCTAGAGCACTCACTAGCGGATGGGAGCAGTTCTTC
many | - | TRBJ2-2 | TRBV3-1 | CASSTWDGELFF | TGTGCCAGCAGTACCTGGGACGGGGAGCTGTTTTTT
many | TRBD1 | TRBJ1-1 | TRBV5-1 | CASSSGQGTEAFF | TGTGCCAGCAGCTCGGGACAGGGTACTGAAGCTTTCTTT
- | TRBD1 | TRBJ2-5 | TRBV28 | CASREGTAQETQYF | TGTGCCAGCAGGGAAGGGACAGCTCAAGAGACCCAGTACTTC
many | TRBD2 | TRBJ2-7 | TRBV12-3/TRBV12-4 | CASAIGAGGYHEQYF | TGTGCCAGCGCCATAGGGGCGGGAGGGTACCACGAGCAGTACTTC
- | - | TRBJ2-7 | TRBV5-6 | CASSRDPVSYEQYF | TGTGCCAGCAGCAGGGACCCGGTCTCCTACGAGCAGTACTTC
many | - | TRBJ2-7 | TRBV3-1 | CASSQDPGGSYEQYF | TGTGCCAGCAGCCAAGATCCAGGGGGGTCCTACGAGCAGTACTTC
few | TRBD2 | TRBJ2-3 | TRBV19 | CASSMDLAGDVTDTQYF | TGTGCCAGTAGTATGGATTTAGCGGGGGACGTCACAGATACGCAGTATTTT
many | - | TRBJ1-2 | TRBV6-1 | CASSLQAYGYTF | TGTGCCAGCAGTTTACAGGCTTATGGCTACACCTTC
many | TRBD1 | TRBJ2-3 | TRBV5-1 | CATGQGGTDTQYF | TGCGCCACAGGACAGGGTGGGACAGATACGCAGTATTTT
many | - | TRBJ1-5 | TRBV5-6 | CASSQGGADQPQHF | TGTGCCAGCAGCCAAGGTGGGGCGGATCAGCCCCAGCATTTT
many | TRBD1 | TRBJ1-2 | TRBV20-1 | CSASSDRGYYGYTF | TGCAGTGCTAGTTCGGACAGGGGTTACTATGGCTACACCTTC
many | - | TRBJ2-3 | TRBV29-1 | CSADSDTQYF | TGCAGCGCAGATTCGGATACGCAGTATTTT
many | TRBD1 | TRBJ1-1 | TRBV14 | CASSSSQGAWGAFF | TGTGCCAGCAGCAGCTCGCAGGGGGCGTGGGGAGCTTTCTTT
- | TRBD2 | TRBJ2-7 | TRBV5-1 | CASSSRTPGTSGEVAYEQYF | TGCGCCAGCAGCTCGAGAACCCCCGGGACTAGCGGAGAGGTGGCCTACGAGCAGTACTTC
few | - | TRBJ2-7 | TRBV6-1 | CASSEWVRTSAYEQYF | TGTGCCAGCAGTGAATGGGTCCGGACGAGCGCTTACGAGCAGTACTTC
many | TRBD1 | TRBJ1-1 | TRBV7-9 | CASIRGQAFNTEAFF | TGTGCCAGTATAAGGGGACAGGCATTCAACACTGAAGCTTTCTTT
few | TRBD1 | TRBJ2-2 | TRBV5-1 | CASSIGQGISGELFF | TGCGCCAGCAGCATCGGACAGGGTATCTCCGGGGAGCTGTTTTTT
- | - | TRBJ1-2 | TRBV3-1 | CASSPGHGHGYTF | TGTGCCAGCAGCCCGGGACACGGCCATGGCTACACCTTC
- | TRBD2 | TRBJ2-1 | TRBV6-2/TRBV6-3 | CASSYLLAGVSSYNEQFF | TGTGCCAGCAGTTACTTACTAGCGGGGGTTAGCTCCTACAATGAGCAGTTCTTC
many | - | TRBJ2-1 | TRBV20-1 | CSGSNGFSSYNEQFF | TGCAGTGGTTCTAATGGATTTAGCTCCTACAATGAGCAGTTCTTC